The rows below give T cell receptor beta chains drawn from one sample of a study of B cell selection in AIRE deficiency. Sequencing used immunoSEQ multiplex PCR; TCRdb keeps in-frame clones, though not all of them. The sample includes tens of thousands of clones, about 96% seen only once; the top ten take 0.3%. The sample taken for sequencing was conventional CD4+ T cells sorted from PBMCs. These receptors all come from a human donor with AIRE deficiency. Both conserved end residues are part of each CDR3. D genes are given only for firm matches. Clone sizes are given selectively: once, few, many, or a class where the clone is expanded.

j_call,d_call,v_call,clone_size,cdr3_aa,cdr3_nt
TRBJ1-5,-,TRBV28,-,CASSLAGVWEQPQHF,TGTGCCAGCAGTTTAGCAGGGGTTTGGGAACAGCCCCAGCATTTT
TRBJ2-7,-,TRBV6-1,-,CASSVSGRPYEQYF,TGTGCCAGCAGCGTATCAGGGAGGCCCTACGAGCAGTACTTC
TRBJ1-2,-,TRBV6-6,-,CASSRQKNYGYTF,TGTGCCAGCAGTAGACAGAAGAACTATGGCTACACCTTC
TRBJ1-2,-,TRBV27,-,CASSMGGGRYGYTF,TGTGCCAGCAGTATGGGAGGGGGGCGGTATGGCTACACCTTC
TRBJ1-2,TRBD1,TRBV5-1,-,CASRLDRDYGYTF,TGCGCCAGCAGATTGGACAGGGACTATGGCTACACCTTC
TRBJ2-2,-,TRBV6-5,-,CASSYSRNTGELFF,TGTGCCAGCAGTTACTCCAGGAACACCGGGGAGCTGTTTTTT
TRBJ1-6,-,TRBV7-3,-,CASSSGTVNSPLHF,TGTGCCAGCAGCTCCGGGACGGTTAATTCACCCCTCCACTTT
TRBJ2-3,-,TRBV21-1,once,CASKSGSDGLAGGLTDTQYF,TGTGCCAGCAAATCCGGTTCAGATGGGCTAGCGGGAGGACTCACAGATACGCAGTATTTT
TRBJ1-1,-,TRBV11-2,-,CASSIGGVRVMNTEAFF,TGTGCCAGCAGCATTGGCGGTGTCAGGGTAATGAACACTGAAGCTTTCTTT
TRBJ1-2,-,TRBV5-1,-,CASGLDSPNYGYTF,TGCGCCAGCGGATTGGACAGCCCGAACTATGGCTACACCTTC
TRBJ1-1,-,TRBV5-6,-,CASSETGRYTEAFF,TGTGCCAGCAGCGAAACAGGGCGATATACTGAAGCTTTCTTT
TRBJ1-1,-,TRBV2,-,CASSVRGGNTEAFF,TGTGCCAGCAGTGTCCGAGGGGGGAACACTGAAGCTTTCTTT
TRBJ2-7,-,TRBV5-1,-,CASSRTGPTYEQYF,TGCGCCAGCAGCAGGACGGGCCCGACCTACGAGCAGTACTTC
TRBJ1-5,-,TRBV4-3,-,CASSQRDGYNQPQHF,TGCGCCAGCAGCCAGAGGGACGGCTACAATCAGCCCCAGCATTTT
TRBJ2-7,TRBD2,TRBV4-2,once,CASSQVGLASYEQYF,TGTGCCAGCAGCCAAGTCGGACTAGCCTCCTACGAGCAGTACTTC
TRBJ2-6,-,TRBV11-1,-,CASSLALSTGANVLTF,TGTGCCAGCAGCTTAGCGCTCAGTACTGGGGCCAACGTCCTGACTTTC
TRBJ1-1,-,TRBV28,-,CASSSSWGAFF,TGTGCCAGCAGTTCCTCCTGGGGGGCTTTCTTT
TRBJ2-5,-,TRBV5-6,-,CASSLEDRPKETQYF,TGTGCCAGCAGCTTGGAAGACAGGCCTAAAGAGACCCAGTACTTC
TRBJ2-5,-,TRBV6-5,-,CASTPSRGQETQYF,TGTGCCAGCACCCCGAGTAGGGGCCAAGAGACCCAGTACTTC
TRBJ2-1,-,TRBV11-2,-,CASSSRLLQFF,TGTGCCAGCAGCTCCCGGCTATTGCAGTTCTTC
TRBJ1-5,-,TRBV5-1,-,CASSLGSPGPQHF,TGCGCCAGCAGCTTGGGCTCCCCGGGGCCCCAGCATTTT
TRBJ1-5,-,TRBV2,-,CASSEEGSQPQHF,TGTGCCAGCAGTGAAGAGGGGAGTCAGCCCCAGCATTTT
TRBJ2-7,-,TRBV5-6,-,CASSSLGSGPIDEQYF,TGTGCCAGCAGCTCCCTAGGTTCGGGCCCTATAGACGAGCAGTACTTC
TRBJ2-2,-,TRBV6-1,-,CASIKFPGGTGELFF,TGTGCCAGCATAAAGTTCCCCGGGGGCACCGGGGAGCTGTTTTTT